These 25 T cell receptor beta chains share one sample of origin, sequenced in a study of human T cells and chemical hapten exposure. One entry per CDR3 protein results from TCRdb running MiXCR on the 5' RACE reads. The table has some 150,000 distinct CDR3 sequences, around 4.4% seen once. Total RNA extraction was carried out from unfractionated whole blood. The receptors shown here come from a female donor in good health.

This clonotype occurred many times. This chain connects TRBV29-1 to TRBJ2-1, with 11 bases that match TRBD2. Germline values: CDR1 SQVTM, CDR2 ANQGSEA. The CDR3 loop spans 15 amino acids. V was clipped by 6 bases and J by 3 bases; unmatched bases: 7. The CDR3 bases are TGCAGCGTCCGACTAGCGGGAACCCTCTACAATGAGCAGTTCTTC. It is translated as CSVRLAGTLYNEQFF.

With respect to this clonotype: A clone one base away is much larger, so this may be a read error. The rearrangement links TRBV9 to TRBJ2-2; TRBD2 aligns across 9 bases. The germline gives CDR1 SGDLS, CDR2 YYNGEE. The CDR3 has 17 amino acids. The J segment lost 7 bases and the V segment lost 0 bases, leaving 10 bases of the junction unmatched. This chain's CDR3 is CASSVAMAGGPIGELFF. The CDR3 bases are TGTGCCAGCAGCGTAGCTATGGCGGGGGGGCCTATCGGGGAGCTGTTTTTT.

This clonotype has at least ten counts. At one boundary the junction diverges from the germline segment, which might be a read error. The chain joins TRBV20-1 to TRBJ2-1; 7 bases align to TRBD2. The CDR3 loop spans 16 amino acids. Germline loops: CDR1 DFQATT, CDR2 SNEGSKA (reference sequence). The CDR3 sequence: CSARDTSGVLYNEQFF. The CDR3 nucleotides read TGCAGTGCGAGAGATACGAGCGGGGTGCTCTACAATGAGCAGTTCTTC.

This clonotype was seen repeatedly, ten times or more. This sequence joins TRBV7-8 and TRBJ1-4; tentative D call: TRBD1 (5 bases). Trimming stripped 2 bases from V and 3 bases from J, with 13 bases between. The germline CDR1 and CDR2 sequences are SGHVS and FQNEAQ. CDR3 length: 16 amino acids. For the CDR3, the DNA is TGTGCCAGCAGCTTACGGGGGGACTGGGCTAATGAAAAACTGTTTTTT. Amino acid sequence: CASSLRGDWANEKLFF.

In this sample, this clonotype turned up a few times. The chain has TRBV18 and TRBJ2-5; 14 positions agree with TRBD2. The CDR3 consists of 18 residues. J was trimmed by 2 bases and V by 0 bases; bases with no gene match: 5. Germline V gives CDR1 KGHSH, CDR2 LQKENI. The CDR3 DNA sequence: TGTGCCAGCTCACCACCGAGAAGGACTAGCGGGGGGCAAGAGACCCAGTACTTC. This encodes CASSPPRRTSGGQETQYF.

This clonotype has ten or more counts. The rearrangement links TRBV7-8 to TRBJ1-5, with D unclear. The CDR3 extends over 13 amino acids. V was pared by 5 bases and J by 7 bases, with 12 bases between. Germline-derived CDR1 and CDR2 are SGHVS and FQNEAQ. The CDR3 protein is CASSLLNEQPQHF. DNA for the CDR3: TGTGCCAGCAGCCTTCTGAACGAGCAGCCCCAGCATTTT.

This clonotype was seen only a few times. V is TRBV7-2 and J is TRBJ2-7; D possibly matches TRBD1 or TRBD2 (6 bases each). V was pared by 3 bases and J by 3 bases, with 12 bases between. The V gene's germline CDR1 is SGHTA and CDR2 FQGNSA. The CDR3 is 14 residues long. The CDR3 reads CASSLRGQGYEQYF. The CDR3 DNA sequence: TGTGCCAGCAGCTTGCGGGGACAAGGCTACGAGCAGTACTTC.

This clonotype was seen repeatedly, ten times or more. The chain carries TRBV23-1 and TRBJ1-2, with D possibly TRBD1 on 5 matching bases. TRBV23-1 is filed as an ORF, its function uncertain. The CDR3 sequence is 15 residues long. V was clipped by 0 bases and J by 0 bases, with 8 bases between them. In nucleotides, the CDR3 is TGCGCCAGCAGTCAATCGAAGGGGCCTAACTATGGCTACACCTTC. Its translation is CASSQSKGPNYGYTF.

This clonotype was counted ten times or more. The chain combines TRBV27 with TRBJ2-3; D gene uncertain. Germline V gene data show CDR1 as MNHEY and CDR2 as SMNVEV (reference sequence). This CDR3 contains 11 residues. With 7 bases removed from V and 3 bases from J, the gap between germline ends came to 5 bases. The CDR3 region has the DNA TGTGCCAGCATGCGAACAGATACGCAGTATTTT. Protein sequence: CASMRTDTQYF.

The chain carries TRBV7-6 and TRBJ2-7; 10 nucleotides match TRBD1. Germline V gives CDR1 SGHVS, CDR2 FNYEAQ. V lost 4 bases and J lost 4; bases outside the gene matches: 4. This CDR3 is 14 amino acids long. The CDR3 region is CASSSGTGAYEQYF. In DNA form, the CDR3 reads TGTGCCAGCAGCTCCGGGACAGGGGCTTACGAGCAGTACTTC.

V and J are TRBV18 and TRBJ1-1; a weak D match, TRBD1 (5 bases). This CDR3 has 15 amino acids. CDR1 is KGHSH and CDR2 is LQKENI in the germline V gene. V lost 3 bases and J 0 bases, leaving 11 bases between the germline ends. CDR3 residues: CASSPGDRLNTEAFF. The CDR3 coding sequence is TGTGCCAGCTCACCCGGAGACAGACTGAACACTGAAGCTTTCTTT.

This clonotype was detected many times. The V gene is TRBV15, the J gene TRBJ2-5; TRBD1 matches 8 bases. Germline loops: CDR1 LNHNV, CDR2 YYDKDF (reference sequence). This CDR3 has 17 residues. Trimming took 1 base from V and 3 from J; bases not matched to a gene: 10. CDR3 sequence reads: CATSRVVRKTGEETQYF. The CDR3 DNA reads TGTGCCACCAGCAGAGTCGTTCGTAAGACAGGGGAAGAGACCCAGTACTTC.

At least ten counts were recorded for this clonotype. The chain is built from TRBV5-1 and TRBJ2-3, with no clear D. Germline V lookup: CDR1 SGHRS, CDR2 YFSETQ. Trimming cost V 2 bases and J 0 bases, with 7 bases left between them. CDR3 length equals 14 residues. The CDR3 coding sequence is TGCGCCAGCAGCTTTGATACTAGCACAGATACGCAGTATTTT. Translated: CASSFDTSTDTQYF.

This clonotype was recorded at least ten times. The gene calls are TRBV20-1 and TRBJ1-2, with D perhaps TRBD1 (5 bases). Germline loops: CDR1 DFQATT, CDR2 SNEGSKA (reference sequence). The CDR3 is 16 residues long. The germline V and J ends were trimmed by 6 bases and 6 bases, with 26 bases remaining between them. CDR3 loop: CSALATARAFSDGYTF. The CDR3 bases are TGCAGTGCCCTGGCGACAGCTCGAGCTTTTTCAGATGGCTACACCTTC.

This clonotype was observed many times. The CDR3 region has the DNA TGTGCCAGCAGCCAGACAGGGGGCAACTATGGCTACACCTTC. This encodes CASSQTGGNYGYTF. This chain joins TRBV7-2 and TRBJ1-2, with 10 bases identical to TRBD1. V trimming: 5 bases; J trimming: 2 bases; junction bases outside the gene matches: 2. Germline values: CDR1 SGHTA, CDR2 FQGNSA. The CDR3 length is 14 residues.

This clonotype was detected many times. The CDR3 DNA reads as TGTGCCAGCAGCTCACGCGGATTCAGTGAGCAGTTCTTC. Translating gives CASSSRGFSEQFF. The chain employs TRBV11-2 and TRBJ2-1; the D is unclear. Germline lookup yields CDR1 SGHAT and CDR2 FQNNGV. The CDR3 consists of 13 residues. The germline V and J ends were trimmed by 4 bases and 9 bases, with 13 bases remaining between them.

Many counts were recorded for this clonotype. J is TRBJ1-6 and V is TRBV12-5, with D uncertain. Germline V gives CDR1 LGHNT, CDR2 FRNRAP. V was shortened by 6 bases and J by 7 bases, with 10 bases between the two germline ends. This CDR3 has 13 residues. The CDR3 coding sequence is TGTGCTAGTGGAGCGGACGGAAATTCACCCCTCCACTTT. This encodes CASGADGNSPLHF.

In its sample, this clonotype was seen many times. The CDR3 protein is CASSYHRQGGETQYF. The CDR3 DNA follows: TGTGCCAGCAGTTACCACCGACAGGGAGGAGAGACCCAGTACTTC. This chain links TRBV12-3 or TRBV12-4 with TRBJ2-5; D possibly corresponds to TRBD1 (7 bases). V was clipped by 4 bases and J by 4 bases, with 16 bases between them. CDR3 length: 15 amino acids.

To note about this clonotype: A much bigger clone sits one base away, suggesting this may be a read error. The genes are TRBV18 and TRBJ2-7; 9 bases map to TRBD1. The CDR3 is made up of 16 amino acids. J gave up 5 bases and V 5 bases, and 13 bases lay outside the gene matches. From germline, CDR1 is KGHSH and CDR2 LQKENI. The CDR3 DNA sequence: TGTGCCAGCTCATCCTCCCCCGGGACAGGGTCCGACGAGCAGTACTTC. Amino acid sequence: CASSSSPGTGSDEQYF. The full variable domain, its missing parts supplied by reference TRBV18 and TRBJ2-7, is NAGVMQNPRHLVRRRGQEARLRCSPMKGHSHVYWYRQLPEEGLKFMVYLQKENIIDESGMPKERFSAEFPKEGPSILRIQQVVRGDSAAYFCASSSSPGTGSDEQYFGPGTRLTVT.

There are many counts of this clonotype. The chain links TRBV2 to TRBJ1-2, with 7 nucleotides matching TRBD1. CDR1 is SNHLY, CDR2 FYNNEI, per germline. Trimming cost V 7 bases and J 8 bases; bases outside gene matches: 7. CDR3 size: 12 residues. The CDR3 here is CASITTGVGYTF. The CDR3 region has the DNA TGTGCCAGCATTACCACAGGGGTCGGCTACACCTTC.

This clonotype appeared a few times. The chain is built from TRBV12-3 or TRBV12-4 and TRBJ2-3; tentatively, D is TRBD2 (6 bases). The CDR3 runs 11 residues. Trimming cost V 5 bases and J 8 bases, with 8 bases left between them. The CDR3 bases are TGTGCCAGCAGTCGGGAGTGTACGCAGTATTTT. This codes for CASSRECTQYF.

This clonotype was observed at least ten times. The chain combines TRBV7-6 with TRBJ2-2; D not certain. Deletions cut 3 bases from V and 7 bases from J, with 9 bases between. CDR1 and CDR2 from the germline V gene are SGHVS and FNYEAQ. CDR3 length: 13 residues. DNA for the CDR3: TGTGCCAGCAGCTTGAGTTCCATCGGGGAGCTGTTTTTT. This codes for CASSLSSIGELFF.

Points on this clonotype: A single base separates this from a much larger clone, so it may be a read error. This sequence joins TRBV9 and TRBJ2-5; no clear D. Germline V CDR1 and CDR2: SGDLS, YYNGEE. CDR3 size: 15 residues. The ends were cut back, 3 bases at V and 1 base at J, with 13 bases in the middle. The CDR3, as DNA: TGTGCCAGCAGCGCGCTCCCGGGTGGCCAAGAGACCCAGTACTTC. Translating gives CASSALPGGQETQYF.

This clonotype was detected a few times. The chain recombines TRBV5-5 with TRBJ2-7, with 10 bases fitting TRBD1. The germline gives CDR1 SGHKS, CDR2 YYEKEE (reference sequence). This CDR3 comprises 15 residues. The junction had 11 bases not matched to a gene; V was cut back by 8 bases and J by 3 bases. DNA of the CDR3: TGTGCCAGTACAACCCCGGGACAGGGGATCTACGAGCAGTACTTC. Amino acid sequence: CASTTPGQGIYEQYF.

Many counts were recorded for this clonotype. V and J are TRBV4-2 and TRBJ1-4; no clear D gene. V lost 1 base to trimming and J lost 4 bases, with 16 bases between them. This CDR3 has 17 residues. Germline V gene sequence: CDR1 LGHNA, CDR2 YNFKEQ. As DNA, the CDR3 is TGTGCCAGCAGCCAAGGTGTGAAACCCGGAGGTAATGAAAAACTGTTTTTT. It specifies CASSQGVKPGGNEKLFF.